This T cell receptor (beta chain) was recorded in a study of blood T cell repertoires in COVID-19 (dated by TCRdb to the early 2020s). Study-level background: Samples from collaborators originated in the United States, Italy and Spain and spanned both the acute and convalescent phases of COVID-19. The prospective study material was composed of cDNA or gDNA derived from T cells, B-cell-depleted T cells, or PBMCs. Subjects who had been exposed to COVID-19, were actively infected with it, or had recovered from it provided the deeply sampled blood TCRbeta repertoires that made up the dataset. The repertoires were released in a freely available public database intended as a resource for research on the immune response to SARS-CoV-2. Samples were obtained from the ongoing ImmuneRACE study (first 160 participants) and from 1,000 to 1,500 subjects provided by 6 global collaborators. Sample metadata almost always included a de-identified subject ID, COVID-19 status, age in years and sex. Where HLA class I and class II types were available, the types were taken from metadata supplied by the sample provider, not from assay-based typing.

Results the study describes overall, beyond this receptor: Clinical and demographic metadata were provided uncurated, with the amount varying by source and participant.

Worth noting for this clone: No cognate antigen has been identified for it. Within one base of it there is no much larger clone, and no base qualities were kept.

The immunoSEQ Assay, a bias-controlled multiplex PCR, was used to amplify TCRbeta CDR3 regions from genomic DNA. The authors' pipeline ran thus. The number of nucleated cells in each sample was estimated from the amplification of reference gene primers within the assay. To quantify the absolute abundance of each unique TCRbeta CDR3 rearrangement, sequence reads were collapsed and filtered. For each sample, productive Simpson clonality was calculated as the square root of Simpson's diversity index across productive rearrangements. TCRdb mirrors the immuneACCESS table, restricted to in-frame sequences. Some clones are absent from its copies; in checked studies, under half trace to an unresolved V gene, and the reason for the others is unknown. That table furnishes V, J and clone size, whereas the DNA furnished D and trimming. The sample has 350,000 or so clones on record, about 90% of them singletons. The leading ten clones occupy 6.5% of the sample.

V has 3 bases trimmed and J has 3 bases trimmed; junction bases matching no gene number 3. Based on the germline V gene (reference sequence), the CDR1 and CDR2 sequences are SEHNR and FQNEAQ. Spanning cysteine to phenylalanine, the CDR3 consists of 14 amino acids. Of the read, only the CDR3 DNA is kept; its 42 bases are in frame from base 1. Whole blood was collected in K2EDTA tubes by collaborating institutions according to the institutions' own protocols. For TCRbeta analysis, collaborators shipped samples in one of three forms: frozen whole blood, isolated PBMCs, or DNA extracted from either of those sample types.

The chain couples TRBV7-9 to TRBJ2-5, and TRBD2 matches 8 of the central bases. Sample: peripheral blood. The origin of this receptor is a man younger than 35 with active or convalescent COVID-19. The DNA sequence reads TGTGCCAGCAGCTTCGCGGGAGGAGAAGAGACCCAGTACTTC. Its product reads: CASSFAGGEETQYF.